This T cell receptor (beta chain) was profiled in a study of shared clonotypes between healthy human individuals. In its sample, this clone was seen once. In the study's own analysis: Without quality scores, immunoSEQ junctional reads could not be filtered like full-length reads. TCRdb's copy holds only in-frame clones and misses some; the assay was immunoSEQ multiplex PCR. V, J and clone size are those of that table, while D and trimming were read from the DNA. The sample carries 550,000 to 600,000 clones, around 80% recorded once. J gave up 6 bases and V 3 bases, and 7 bases lay outside the gene matches. Germline lookup yields CDR1 SGHRS and CDR2 YFSETQ. The CDR3 consists of 17 residues.

The chain is built from TRBV5-1 and TRBJ2-2; 14 positions agree with TRBD2. The receptor was isolated from a woman aged 40 to 50 in good health. Some clones in this sample may be carry-over from other donors' samples. Specimen: PBMCs. The CDR3 region is CASSSGLAGGLAGELFF. In DNA form, the CDR3 reads TGCGCCAGCAGCTCTGGACTAGCGGGAGGATTGGCCGGGGAGCTGTTTTTT. Looking up the rest from reference TRBV5-1 and TRBJ2-2 gives the full variable domain: KAGVTQTPRYLIKTRGQQVTLSCSPISGHRSVSWYQQTPGQGLQFLFEYFSETQRNKGNFPGRFSGRQFSNSRSEMNVSTLELGDSALYLCASSSGLAGGLAGELFFGEGSRLTVL.